The next 10 T cell receptor beta chains were all read from a single sample in a study of T cell repertoires in cytomegalovirus infection (dated by TCRdb to about 2019). These TCRs' antigens remain unknown. The reads were generated on an Illumina HiSeq 1500. TCRdb trimmed public reads at Q25 via fastp, called clones via MiXCR and kept in-frame beta chains. Rows are combined by CDR3 protein, so each entry shows the most common genes and DNA. In all, the sample holds 250,000 to 300,000 distinct CDR3 sequences, and about 20% of those were seen once. The top ten constitute approximately 19% of the sample. Per the publication, the treatment or condition label means: in vitro stimulation with specific CMV peptide epitopes to enrich CMV-specific T cells. The source material was cultured PBMCs, sampled from culture after CMV antigen stimulation. These receptors were collected from a human donor in good health (CMV status not recorded). Some clones in this sample may be carry-over from other donors' samples.

This clonotype has a handful of counts. The chain combines TRBV28 with TRBJ1-6; maybe TRBD1 (5 bases). This CDR3 spans 12 amino acids. V shed 5 bases and J shed 12 bases, with 11 bases lying between them. Germline-derived CDR1 and CDR2 are MDHEN and SYDVKM. The CDR3 region has the DNA TGTGCCAGCAGTCCTCCGGGACGACCCCTCCACTTT. As protein: CASSPPGRPLHF.

In this sample, this clonotype turned up a few times. The chain links TRBV11-1 to TRBJ2-1, with 13 positions matching TRBD2. The germline V gene has CDR1 SGHAT and CDR2 FQDESV (reference sequence). This CDR3 is 17 amino acids long. V dropped 5 bases and J dropped 4; count of bases not matched to a gene: 8. The CDR3: CASSQWTSGSQYNEQFF. CDR3 bases: TGTGCCAGCAGCCAATGGACTAGCGGGAGTCAGTACAATGAGCAGTTCTTC.

V gene TRBV6-6 combines with J gene TRBJ2-7; 12 bases are shared with TRBD2. The V segment lost 5 bases and the J segment 6 bases; nucleotides outside the gene matches: 2. Germline V gene data show CDR1 as MNHNY and CDR2 as SVGAGI (reference sequence). The CDR3 sequence is 13 residues long. This CDR3 reads CASSKLAGGEQYV. The CDR3 DNA sequence: TGTGCCAGCAGTAAACTAGCGGGAGGCGAGCAGTACGTC.

The table lists this clonotype with a few counts. This sequence joins TRBV10-3 and TRBJ2-3; D is perhaps TRBD2 (6 bases). The germline V gene encodes CDR1 ENHRY and CDR2 SYGVKD. V dropped 3 bases and J dropped 2 bases, with 12 bases sitting between them. This CDR3 comprises 15 residues. CDR3: CAISDPGLYTDTQYF. The CDR3 DNA reads as TGTGCCATCAGTGATCCGGGACTTTACACAGATACGCAGTATTTT.

This clonotype was found a few times. The V and J genes are TRBV12-3 or TRBV12-4 and TRBJ2-1; 8 bases are shared with TRBD2. This CDR3 contains 15 residues. The J segment lost 9 bases and the V segment lost 6 bases, leaving 13 bases of the junction unmatched. The chain's CDR3 is CASSQLAAPGGEQFF. CDR3 coding DNA: TGTGCCAGCAGCCAACTAGCGGCACCCGGGGGTGAGCAGTTCTTC.

This clonotype was seen more than once but under ten times. This sequence joins TRBV7-8 and TRBJ1-3, with D unclear. The V gene's germline CDR1 is SGHVS and CDR2 FQNEAQ. Between the trimmed V and J ends, which lost 5 bases and 4 bases, there was a span of 18 bases. This CDR3 spans 16 amino acids. This CDR3 is CASSPVLGWGGNTIYF. The CDR3 region has the DNA TGTGCCAGCAGCCCCGTCCTAGGCTGGGGAGGAAACACCATATATTTT.

The V and J genes are TRBV28 and TRBJ2-7; D not resolved. This CDR3 has 17 amino acids. V lost 3 bases, J lost 2 bases, and 20 bases lay in between. CDR1 is MDHEN, CDR2 SYDVKM, per germline. In DNA form, the CDR3 reads TGTGCCAGCAGTTTCGGGTCCCCCCGGGTTGGTACCTACGAGCAGTACTTC. Protein product: CASSFGSPRVGTYEQYF.

The rearrangement joins TRBV7-9 to TRBJ1-1, with no clear D. The CDR3 length is 11 residues. Germline V gene sequence: CDR1 SEHNR, CDR2 FQNEAQ (reference sequence). Trimming pared 5 bases from V and 8 bases from J, leaving 9 bases between. The CDR3 bases are TGTGCCAGCAGCCCCCTACAAGAAGCTTTCTTT. Amino acid sequence: CASSPLQEAFF.

The J gene is TRBJ1-2, the V gene TRBV12-3 or TRBV12-4, with 9 bases fitting TRBD1. This CDR3 has 15 amino acids. Unmatched junction bases numbered 5, after V lost 5 bases and J lost 1 base. The CDR3 bases are TGTGCCAGCAGTCACACAGGGGGCCGTAACTATGGCTACACCTTC. Its protein product is CASSHTGGRNYGYTF.

This clonotype was counted a few times. The chain carries TRBV7-2 and TRBJ2-7; no clear D gene. The ends were cut back, 6 bases at V and 2 bases at J, with 17 bases in the middle. The CDR3 has 15 amino acids. Germline V gene lookup returns CDR1 SGHTA and CDR2 FQGNSA. The CDR3 region has the DNA TGTGCCAGCAGTTTCCGGGCCAACCGGGCCTACGAGCAGTACTTC. It codes for CASSFRANRAYEQYF.